This entry lists 21 T cell receptor beta chains sequenced from one sample in a study of cytotoxic CD8 clonotypes in ibrutinib-treated CLL. Method: immunoSEQ multiplex PCR; TCRdb's copy keeps in-frame clones and lacks some. In the table there are about 300,000 clones, roughly four fifths of which are singletons. The sample consisted of PBMCs, taken at disease progression, from a patient treated with ibrutinib. The source of these receptors is a human donor with chronic lymphocytic leukemia.

This chain connects TRBV9 to TRBJ2-7, with TRBD1 matching over 7 bases. The ends lost 4 bases at V and 7 bases at J; junction bases unmatched: 5. CDR3 size: 12 residues. Germline CDR1 and CDR2: SGDLS and YYNGEE. The CDR3: CASSTSTGEQYF. The CDR3 nucleotides are TGTGCCAGCAGCACCTCGACAGGGGAGCAGTACTTC.

The chain is built from TRBV4-3 and TRBJ2-7; a possible D gene is TRBD1 (5 bases). V lost 4 bases and J 2 bases, leaving 9 bases between the germline ends. Germline V lookup: CDR1 LGHNA, CDR2 YSLEER. The CDR3 runs 13 residues. CDR3 DNA sequence: TGCGCCAGCAGCCCACAGGTTGCCTACGAGCAGTACTTC. Its translation is CASSPQVAYEQYF.

The chain uses TRBV7-9 and TRBJ2-1; no reliable D call. Germline CDR1 SEHNR, CDR2 FQNEAQ (reference sequence). The V end was cut by 1 base, the J end by 4 bases, with 8 bases between. The CDR3 runs to 14 residues. This CDR3 reads CASSLESRYNEQFF. The CDR3 bases are TGTGCCAGCAGCTTAGAGTCACGTTACAATGAGCAGTTCTTC.

CDR3 in DNA: TGCAGCGTTGAACTTGGGGGTAGGAACGAGCAGTACTTC. Its protein is CSVELGGRNEQYF. V and J are TRBV29-1 and TRBJ2-7; D might be TRBD1 or TRBD2, each matching 5 bases. Trimming removed 2 bases from V and 5 bases from J, with 13 bases in between. CDR1 is SQVTM and CDR2 is ANQGSEA in the germline V gene. The length of the CDR3 is 13 residues.

There are a few counts of this clone. The chain couples TRBV2 to TRBJ2-3, with D unclear. Trimming shortened V by 0 bases and J by 3 bases, and 7 bases separated the two germline ends. This CDR3 is built from 14 residues. The germline V gene encodes CDR1 SNHLY and CDR2 FYNNEI. The DNA for the CDR3 is TGTGCCAGCAGTGAAGCCCTGGGGACAGATACGCAGTATTTT. Protein: CASSEALGTDTQYF.

The chain joins TRBV14 to TRBJ2-7, with 7 bases identical to TRBD2. The CDR3 is 14 amino acids. Unmatched junction bases numbered 18, after V lost 10 bases and J lost 9 bases. Germline values: CDR1 SGHDN, CDR2 FVKESK. For the CDR3, the DNA is TGTGCCAACCCTGGCGGGAGCTTGTTAAGTGGGCAGTACTTC. This gives the protein CANPGGSLLSGQYF.

The rearrangement uses TRBV18 and TRBJ2-7; the match to TRBD2 covers 7 bases. Losses at the gene ends were 4 bases for V and 10 bases for J; bases not matched to a gene: 7. Germline values: CDR1 KGHSH, CDR2 LQKENI. This CDR3 spans 12 amino acids. CDR3 nucleotides: TGTGCCAGCTCACTTCCGGGAGGTCTCCAGTACTTC. Protein: CASSLPGGLQYF.

V gene TRBV5-1 combines with J gene TRBJ1-6, with D hard to call. The V gene's germline CDR1 is SGHRS and CDR2 YFSETQ. CDR3 size: 16 residues. V was trimmed by 2 bases and J by 9 bases, leaving 18 bases between them. The CDR3 DNA sequence: TGCGCCAGCAGCTTTCATCGGCCGGGTGAGGGTTCACCCCTCCACTTT. This codes for CASSFHRPGEGSPLHF.

This clone was found once. The gene calls are TRBV29-1 and TRBJ2-3; TRBD2 matches at 13 bases. The junction had 10 bases not matched to a gene; V was cut back by 5 bases and J by 5 bases. This CDR3 comprises 16 residues. CDR1 is SQVTM, CDR2 ANQGSEA, per germline. CDR3 sequence reads: CSVKGLAGVDIDTQYF. The CDR3 coding sequence is TGCAGCGTTAAAGGACTAGCGGGAGTAGATATAGATACGCAGTATTTT.

V is TRBV27 and J is TRBJ2-7; 8 positions agree with TRBD2. Germline CDR1 and CDR2: MNHEY and SMNVEV (reference sequence). CDR3 length: 13 residues. With 10 bases clipped from V and 3 bases from J, the junction kept 8 bases outside the gene matches. As DNA, the CDR3 is TGTGCCACATCCGGGACTAGATTCTACGAGCAGTACTTC. Protein sequence: CATSGTRFYEQYF.

The chain employs TRBV29-1 and TRBJ1-1; D unclear. This CDR3 is built from 11 residues. V shed 3 bases and J shed 8 bases, with 10 bases lying between them. Looked up from germline, CDR1 is SQVTM and CDR2 is ANQGSEA. The CDR3 DNA sequence: TGCAGCGTTGACGGGGTGGGGGAAGCTTTCTTT. Protein product: CSVDGVGEAFF.

The chain couples TRBV11-2 to TRBJ2-7, with 8 bases identical to TRBD1. CDR1 is SGHAT, CDR2 FQNNGV, per germline. The trim removed 3 bases at V and 1 base at J, leaving 8 bases unmatched. This CDR3 contains 16 residues. The CDR3 DNA is TGTGCCAGCAGCTTTCGAGGGACAGGCCTATCCTACGAGCAGTACTTC. This codes for CASSFRGTGLSYEQYF.

The chain recombines TRBV28 with TRBJ1-5; D unresolved. The CDR3 loop spans 13 amino acids. CDR1 and CDR2 (germline): MDHEN, SYDVKM. V was cut by 0 bases and J by 1 base, with 1 base left in between. The DNA of the CDR3 is TGTGCCAGCAGTTTATGGAGCAATCAGCCCCAGCATTTT. As protein: CASSLWSNQPQHF.

This sequence joins TRBV28 and TRBJ2-1; 11 nucleotides match TRBD1. V was clipped by 10 bases and J by 5 bases; unmatched bases: 10. The CDR3 sequence is 15 residues long. CDR1 is MDHEN, CDR2 SYDVKM, per germline. This CDR3 is CATRDGQGAHNEQFF. As DNA, the CDR3 is TGTGCCACCAGAGACGGACAGGGGGCGCACAATGAGCAGTTCTTC.

CDR3 nucleotide sequence: TGTGCCAGCAGGGCAGTCGGCGAGCAGTACTTC. It specifies CASRAVGEQYF. This chain links TRBV25-1 with TRBJ2-7; D gene unclear. The V and J ends lost 6 bases and 6 bases respectively, with 9 bases between them. This CDR3 spans 11 amino acids. Germline CDR1 reads MGHDK; CDR2 reads SYGVNS.

There are a few counts of this clone. The chain joins TRBV7-3 to TRBJ1-1, with no clear D. Trimming pared 2 bases from V and 2 bases from J, leaving 9 bases between. This CDR3 has 14 residues. Germline values: CDR1 SGHTA, CDR2 FQGTGA. CDR3 bases: TGTGCCAGCAGCTTATTAGGGTTTAACACTGAAGCTTTCTTT. Translation gives CASSLLGFNTEAFF.

The chain has TRBV27 and TRBJ1-1; weak D call: TRBD1 (5 bases). CDR1 MNHEY and CDR2 SMNVEV come from the germline V gene (reference sequence). The V gene lost 2 bases and the J gene lost 7 bases, with 17 bases spanning the gap. The CDR3 spans 15 residues. In DNA form, the CDR3 reads TGTGCCAGCAGTTTAAATGGTATCGGGGGTGGTGAAGCTTTCTTT. Translating gives CASSLNGIGGGEAFF.

The J gene is TRBJ2-7, the V gene TRBV11-2; perhaps TRBD1 as D (6 bases). The CDR3 extends over 12 amino acids. Deletions cut 5 bases from V and 9 bases from J, with 14 bases between. CDR1 is SGHAT and CDR2 is FQNNGV in the germline V gene. DNA for the CDR3: TGTGCCAGCAGCCAATGGTCAGGGGTGCAGTACTTC. Residues: CASSQWSGVQYF.

The chain recombines TRBV19 with TRBJ2-2, with 9 bases fitting TRBD1. Per germline, CDR1 LNHDA and CDR2 SQIVND (reference sequence). Losses at the gene ends were 10 bases for V and 7 bases for J; bases not matched to a gene: 13. The CDR3 contains 15 residues. This chain's CDR3 is CATTTGTGKNGELFF. For the CDR3, the DNA is TGTGCCACCACTACCGGGACAGGGAAAAACGGGGAGCTGTTTTTT.

The V and J genes are TRBV4-1 and TRBJ2-7; TRBD2 aligns across 8 bases. Trimming at V came to 3 bases and at J to 5 bases, leaving 6 bases not matched to a gene. CDR3 length: 14 residues. CDR1 and CDR2 from the germline V gene are MGHRA and YSYEKL. The CDR3 nucleotides read TGCGCCAGCAGCCATTCGACTAGCGTCAACGAGCAGTACTTC. Encoded protein: CASSHSTSVNEQYF.

The chain links TRBV4-1 to TRBJ2-7; tentative D call: TRBD1 (6 bases). V lost 3 bases and J 4 bases, leaving 19 bases between the germline ends. The length of the CDR3 is 16 residues. The germline gives CDR1 MGHRA, CDR2 YSYEKL. The CDR3 region has the DNA TGCGCCAGCAGCCAGACAGCAAGACAGGAATGGTACGAGCAGTACTTC. Its protein product is CASSQTARQEWYEQYF.